Below, 10 T cell receptor beta chains from the same sample are listed, as sequenced in a study of OX40 agonist ivuxolimab in advanced cancers. Clones were sequenced by immunoSEQ multiplex PCR, and TCRdb holds only the in-frame ones, with some missing. The repertoire holds 76,000 or so clones, over 75% seen once, with about 0.57% in the top ten. Specimen: CD4+ or CD8+ T cells sorted from blood, collected in a trial of the OX40 agonist ivuxolimab. The receptors here all came from an adult with an advanced solid tumor such as melanoma, head and neck, liver or kidney cancer.

The chain recombines TRBV10-3 with TRBJ2-7; 8 bases map to TRBD2. V gave up 0 bases and J gave up 4 bases; unmatched junction bases: 11. Germline-derived CDR1 and CDR2 are ENHRY and SYGVKD. The CDR3 extends over 17 amino acids. The CDR3 here is CAISESNARGGTYEQYF. CDR3 nucleotide sequence: TGTGCCATCAGTGAGTCGAATGCTCGCGGGGGGACGTACGAGCAGTACTTC.

The V and J genes are TRBV11-1 and TRBJ2-2; D might be TRBD1 (7 bases). V lost 7 bases to trimming and J lost 7 bases, with 13 bases between them. The CDR3 covers 13 residues. The germline gives CDR1 SGHAT, CDR2 FQDESV (reference sequence). The CDR3 sequence is CASTNQGGGELFF. Here the CDR3 DNA reads TGTGCCAGCACCAACCAGGGGGGCGGGGAGCTGTTTTTT.

V is TRBV7-2 and J is TRBJ1-1; TRBD1 aligns across 7 bases. Germline loops: CDR1 SGHTA, CDR2 FQGNSA. With V trimmed by 5 bases and J by 1 base, 4 bases remained unmatched. CDR3 size: 14 residues. The CDR3 region has the DNA TGTGCCAGCAGCCTCGGACAGGAGAACACTGAAGCTTTCTTT. This encodes CASSLGQENTEAFF.

This clone has only one observation. The chain carries TRBV9 and TRBJ1-6; D unresolved. The CDR3 extends over 14 amino acids. The germline V gene has CDR1 SGDLS and CDR2 YYNGEE. Trimming stripped 0 bases from V and 9 bases from J, with 10 bases between. For the CDR3, the DNA is TGTGCCAGCAGCGTAGTAGCCGGGGTTTCACCCCTCCACTTT. Its protein is CASSVVAGVSPLHF.

This sequence joins TRBV4-2 and TRBJ1-5; 8 nucleotides line up with TRBD1. Germline trimming cut 5 bases from V and 16 bases from J; bases unmatched to any gene: 10. The CDR3 runs to 12 residues. Germline CDR1 is LGHNA and CDR2 is YNFKEQ. The CDR3 reads CASSIQGAILHF. CDR3 in DNA: TGTGCCAGCAGCATCCAGGGGGCGATTCTACATTTT.

The gene calls are TRBV7-8 and TRBJ1-5; 7 nucleotides align to TRBD1. The J segment lost 0 bases and the V segment lost 4 bases, leaving 9 bases of the junction unmatched. CDR1 is SGHVS and CDR2 is FQNEAQ in the germline V gene. CDR3 length: 17 residues. The CDR3 spells CASSSGTDFNSNQPQHF. DNA of the CDR3: TGTGCCAGCAGCTCCGGGACAGATTTCAATAGCAATCAGCCCCAGCATTTT.

V is TRBV7-8 and J is TRBJ1-5; perhaps TRBD1 as D (6 bases). The CDR3 spans 18 residues. CDR1 and CDR2 from the germline V gene are SGHVS and FQNEAQ. V was trimmed by 1 base and J by 3 bases, leaving 19 bases between them. Here the CDR3 reads CASSLVGGGAEVNQPQHF. In DNA, the CDR3 is TGTGCCAGCAGCTTAGTAGGGGGGGGAGCAGAAGTCAATCAGCCCCAGCATTTT.

The chain links TRBV7-6 to TRBJ2-7; D not certain. V shed 8 bases and J shed 3 bases, with 14 bases lying between them. The germline CDR1 and CDR2 sequences are SGHVS and FNYEAQ. This CDR3 is 13 amino acids long. The CDR3 loop reads CASAQARGYEQYF. CDR3 sequence (DNA): TGTGCCAGCGCCCAGGCCAGAGGCTACGAGCAGTACTTC.

CDR3 DNA sequence: TGTGCCAGCACAGGGAGGGAACTGCGGGGCTACACCTTC. It specifies CASTGRELRGYTF. The chain links TRBV6-5 to TRBJ1-2; D is perhaps TRBD1 (5 bases). This CDR3 spans 13 amino acids. Deletions cut 7 bases from V and 8 bases from J, with 17 bases between. CDR1 is MNHEY and CDR2 is SVGAGI in the germline V gene.

The chain employs TRBV19 and TRBJ1-2; D is possibly TRBD1 (6 bases). CDR1 and CDR2 from the germline V gene are LNHDA and SQIVND (reference sequence). Trimming cost V 3 bases and J 4 bases, with 15 bases left between them. The CDR3 has 15 residues. CDR3 coding DNA: TGTGCCAGTAGTATGGATCAGGGGCTCGGCTATGGCTACACCTTC. Translation: CASSMDQGLGYGYTF.